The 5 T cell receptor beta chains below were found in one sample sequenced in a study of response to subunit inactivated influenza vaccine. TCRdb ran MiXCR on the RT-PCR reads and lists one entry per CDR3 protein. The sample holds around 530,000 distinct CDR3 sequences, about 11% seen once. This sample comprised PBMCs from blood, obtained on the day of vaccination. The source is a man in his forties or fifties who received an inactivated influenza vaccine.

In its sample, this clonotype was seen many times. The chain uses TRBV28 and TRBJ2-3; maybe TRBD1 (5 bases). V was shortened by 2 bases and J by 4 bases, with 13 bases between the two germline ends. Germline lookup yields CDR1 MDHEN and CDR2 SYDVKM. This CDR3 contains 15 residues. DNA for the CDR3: TGTGCCAGCAGTTTAGGGCAAGGGGTAGCAGATACGCAGTATTTT. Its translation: CASSLGQGVADTQYF.

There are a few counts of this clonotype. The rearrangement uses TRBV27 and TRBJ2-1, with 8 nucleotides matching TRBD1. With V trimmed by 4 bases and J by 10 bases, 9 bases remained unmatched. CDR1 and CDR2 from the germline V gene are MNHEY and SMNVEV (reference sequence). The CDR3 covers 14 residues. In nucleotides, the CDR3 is TGTGCCAGCAGTTCCCAGGGACAGGTGGGGGAGCAGTTCTTC. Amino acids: CASSSQGQVGEQFF.

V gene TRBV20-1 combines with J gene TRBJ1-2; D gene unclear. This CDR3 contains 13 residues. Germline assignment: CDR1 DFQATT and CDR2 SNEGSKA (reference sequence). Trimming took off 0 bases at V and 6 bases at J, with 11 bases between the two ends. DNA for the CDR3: TGCAGTGCTAGAGATATGCGGGAAAATGGCTACACCTTC. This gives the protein CSARDMRENGYTF.

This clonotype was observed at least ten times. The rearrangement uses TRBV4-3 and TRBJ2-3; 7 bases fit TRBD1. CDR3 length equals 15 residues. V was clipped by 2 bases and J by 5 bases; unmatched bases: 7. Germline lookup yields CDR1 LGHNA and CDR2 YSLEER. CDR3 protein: CASSQNTGVRDTQYF. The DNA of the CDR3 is TGCGCCAGCAGCCAAAACACAGGGGTTCGAGATACGCAGTATTTT.

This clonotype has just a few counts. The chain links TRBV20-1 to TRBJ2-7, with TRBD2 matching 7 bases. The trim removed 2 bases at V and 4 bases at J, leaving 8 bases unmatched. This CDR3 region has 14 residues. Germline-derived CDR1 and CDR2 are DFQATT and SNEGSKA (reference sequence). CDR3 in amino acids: CSARSARGGYEQYF. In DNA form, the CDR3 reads TGCAGTGCTAGATCGGCTAGGGGAGGGTACGAGCAGTACTTC.